The 2 T cell receptor beta chains below come from one sample, sequenced in a study of OX40 agonist ivuxolimab in advanced cancers. The assay was immunoSEQ multiplex PCR, and TCRdb's table has in-frame clones only and misses some. The repertoire has some 77,000 clones, around 87% of them found once; the top ten carry 6.2%. The sample consisted of CD4+ or CD8+ T cells sorted from blood, taken in a trial of the OX40 agonist ivuxolimab. Receptor source: an adult with an advanced solid tumor such as melanoma, head and neck, liver or kidney cancer.

This rearrangement joins TRBV7-2 to TRBJ2-4, with TRBD2 identical over 7 bases. The germline V gene encodes CDR1 SGHTA and CDR2 FQGNSA. The V gene end was trimmed by 5 bases and the J gene end by 1 base; junction bases not matched to a gene: 8. CDR3 size: 16 residues. CDR3 sequence reads: CASSPVVSGAKNIQYF. CDR3 nucleotides: TGTGCCAGCAGCCCAGTTGTTAGCGGGGCCAAAAACATTCAGTACTTC. Based on the CDR3 plus reference TRBV7-2 and TRBJ2-4, the full variable domain is GAGVSQSPSNKVTEKGKDVELRCDPISGHTALYWYRQSLGQGLEFLIYFQGNSAPDKSGLPSDRFSAERTGGSVSTLTIQRTQQEDSAVYLCASSPVVSGAKNIQYFGAGTRLSVL.

This clone was seen a few times. The chain's CDR3 is CSVEFSGGGAPLHF. For the CDR3, the DNA is TGCAGCGTTGAATTTTCCGGGGGCGGTGCACCCCTCCACTTT. The chain employs TRBV29-1 and TRBJ1-6; possibly TRBD1 for D (6 bases). V shed 2 bases and J shed 11 bases, with 16 bases lying between them. The germline V gene has CDR1 SQVTM and CDR2 ANQGSEA. The CDR3 sequence is 14 residues long.